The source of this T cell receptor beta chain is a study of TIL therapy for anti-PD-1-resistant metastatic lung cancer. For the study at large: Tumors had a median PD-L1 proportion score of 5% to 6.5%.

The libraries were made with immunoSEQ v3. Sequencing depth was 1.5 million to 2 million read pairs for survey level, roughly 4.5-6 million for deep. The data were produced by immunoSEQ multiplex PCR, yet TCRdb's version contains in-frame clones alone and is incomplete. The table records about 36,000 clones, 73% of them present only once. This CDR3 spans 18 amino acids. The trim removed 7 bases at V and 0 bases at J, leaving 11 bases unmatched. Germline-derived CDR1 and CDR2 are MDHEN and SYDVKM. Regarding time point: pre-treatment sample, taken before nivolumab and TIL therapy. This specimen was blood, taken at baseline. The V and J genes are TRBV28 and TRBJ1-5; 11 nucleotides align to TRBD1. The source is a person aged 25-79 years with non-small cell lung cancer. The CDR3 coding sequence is TGTGCCAGCACCCCAGGGACAGGGGGTGTAAATAGCAATCAGCCCCAGCATTTT. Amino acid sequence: CASTPGTGGVNSNQPQHF.